The 11 T cell receptor beta chains listed next were all sequenced from one sample in a study of brain T cells in children with intractable seizures. TCRdb keeps only in-frame clones here, not all; method: immunoSEQ multiplex PCR. The repertoire includes around 340,000 clones, about 94% of them detected once, and about 5.8% sits in the top ten. The time point is: blood from clinic visit 5 months post-surgery; TSC patient then seizure free. The sample consisted of peripheral blood, taken approximately 5 months after surgery. Receptor source: a boy under three years old with tuberous sclerosis and intractable seizures.

CDR3 in amino acids: CASSLTANNQPQHF. The CDR3, as DNA: TGTGCCAGCAGCTTAACAGCCAACAATCAGCCCCAGCATTTT. The rearrangement joins TRBV7-6 to TRBJ1-5, with D hard to call. Trimming cost V 2 bases and J 3 bases, with 8 bases left between them. The CDR3 runs to 14 residues. CDR1 is SGHVS, CDR2 FNYEAQ, per germline. Using reference TRBV7-6 and TRBJ1-5 for the parts outside the CDR3, the full variable domain is GAGVSQSPRYKVTKRGQDVALRCDPISGHVSLYWYRQALGQGPEFLTYFNYEAQQDKSGLPNDRFSAERPEGSISTLTIQRTEQRDSAMYRCASSLTANNQPQHFGDGTRLSIL.

This clone was seen a few times. This chain connects TRBV19 to TRBJ1-3; no clear D gene. This CDR3 is built from 16 residues. Trimming took off 5 bases at V and 0 bases at J, with 14 bases between the two ends. Per germline, CDR1 LNHDA and CDR2 SQIVND (reference sequence). CDR3 bases: TGTGCCAGTAGTTCCCCGGGTTCGAGCTCTGGAAACACCATATATTTT. Amino acid sequence: CASSSPGSSSGNTIYF.

This clone appeared a single time. This chain joins TRBV6-5 and TRBJ1-2, with D perhaps TRBD1 (6 bases). V was pared by 5 bases and J by 6 bases, with 19 bases between. Germline V gene sequence: CDR1 MNHEY, CDR2 SVGAGI. CDR3 size: 15 residues. The chain's CDR3 is CASSRRDNQGNGYTF. The CDR3 nucleotides read TGTGCCAGCAGTCGCCGGGACAACCAGGGGAATGGCTACACCTTC.

The rearrangement joins TRBV6-5 to TRBJ1-4, with 7 nucleotides matching TRBD1. The germline V gene has CDR1 MNHEY and CDR2 SVGAGI. The length of the CDR3 is 15 residues. V was pared by 7 bases and J by 4 bases, with 9 bases of the junction left unmatched. The CDR3 region is CASNLRGRGNEKLFF. The CDR3 bases are TGTGCCAGCAATCTGAGGGGGCGCGGTAATGAAAAACTGTTTTTT.

This clone was seen many times. The V gene is TRBV5-4, the J gene TRBJ1-6; D is unclear. The CDR3 contains 15 residues. Germline V gene data show CDR1 as SGHNT and CDR2 as YYREEE (reference sequence). This CDR3 is CATHPRRGSHSPLHF. CDR3 DNA sequence: TGTGCTACACACCCGAGGCGGGGATCGCATTCACCCCTCCACTTT.

The rearrangement uses TRBV27 and TRBJ2-7; TRBD1 agrees at 10 bases. V lost 5 bases, J lost 3 bases, and 7 bases stayed unmatched. The CDR3 runs 15 residues. Germline-derived CDR1 and CDR2 are MNHEY and SMNVEV (reference sequence). The CDR3 here is CASSPRDRGLYEQYF. The CDR3 nucleotides read TGTGCCAGCAGTCCCCGGGACAGGGGTCTCTACGAGCAGTACTTC.

This clone was picked up one time. The rearrangement joins TRBV15 to TRBJ2-7; D not certain. The germline V gene encodes CDR1 LNHNV and CDR2 YYDKDF (reference sequence). The CDR3 extends over 14 amino acids. Trimming stripped 1 base from V and 1 base from J, with 8 bases between. As DNA, the CDR3 is TGTGCCACCAGCAGAGGAGGTGTTTCCTACGAGCAGTACTTC. Amino acids: CATSRGGVSYEQYF.

V gene TRBV30 combines with J gene TRBJ1-4; no clear D. The germline CDR1 and CDR2 sequences are GTSNPN and SVGIG (reference sequence). Trimming shortened V by 4 bases and J by 8 bases, and 11 bases separated the two germline ends. This CDR3 is 12 amino acids long. The CDR3 loop reads CAWTPEEEKLFF. CDR3 DNA sequence: TGTGCCTGGACGCCCGAGGAGGAAAAACTGTTTTTT.

V usage is TRBV27 and J usage is TRBJ1-6; TRBD1 aligns across 8 bases. V shed 3 bases, J shed 7 bases, and the junction held 8 bases outside the gene matches. This CDR3 contains 16 residues. From germline, CDR1 is MNHEY and CDR2 SMNVEV (reference sequence). CDR3 sequence (DNA): TGTGCCAGCAGTTTCCTGACAGGGGCCGCCAATTCACCCCTCCACTTT. Its translation: CASSFLTGAANSPLHF.

This chain joins TRBV6-1 and TRBJ1-2, with D unresolved. The V end lost 3 bases, the J end lost 6 bases, and 8 bases lay between the germline ends. Germline V lookup: CDR1 MNHNS, CDR2 SASEGT. The CDR3 totals 12 residues. CDR3 sequence: CASSDKKDGYTF. The CDR3, as DNA: TGTGCCAGCAGTGATAAAAAGGATGGCTACACCTTC.

This clone was seen a handful of times. The V gene is TRBV7-9, the J gene TRBJ1-6; unclear D gene. The CDR3 runs to 15 residues. CDR1 is SEHNR, CDR2 FQNEAQ, per germline (reference sequence). With 4 bases removed from V and 0 bases from J, the gap between germline ends came to 7 bases. DNA of the CDR3: TGTGCCAGCAGCTCTCATAGCTCCTATAATTCACCCCTCCACTTT. Translation: CASSSHSSYNSPLHF.